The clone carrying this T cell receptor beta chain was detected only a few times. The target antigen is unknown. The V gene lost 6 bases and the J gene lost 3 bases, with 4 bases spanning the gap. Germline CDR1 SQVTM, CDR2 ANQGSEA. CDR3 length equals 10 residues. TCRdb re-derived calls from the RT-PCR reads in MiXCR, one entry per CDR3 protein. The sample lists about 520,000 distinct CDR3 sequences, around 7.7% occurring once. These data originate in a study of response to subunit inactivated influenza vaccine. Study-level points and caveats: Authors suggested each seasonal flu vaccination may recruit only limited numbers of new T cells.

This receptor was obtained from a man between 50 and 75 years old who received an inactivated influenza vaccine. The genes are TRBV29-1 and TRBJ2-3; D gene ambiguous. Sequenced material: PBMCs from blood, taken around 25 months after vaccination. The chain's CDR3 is CSVPTDTQYF. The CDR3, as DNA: TGCAGCGTCCCAACAGATACGCAGTATTTT.